These 23 T cell receptor beta chains came from one sample sequenced in a study of cytomegalovirus exposure and HLA in healthy donors. The primer mix had 60 Vbeta and 13 Jbeta primers. Profiling relied on immunoSEQ multiplex PCR, and the TCRdb table lists in-frame clones only, not all of them. The table includes 120,000 to 150,000 clones, around 84% detected once. The sample consisted of PBMCs. The receptors shown here come from a man aged 35 to 55 in good health and CMV-seropositive.

The chain couples TRBV11-2 to TRBJ2-2, with no clear D. V was clipped by 3 bases and J by 4 bases, with 12 bases between them. The CDR3 runs 15 residues. Germline V gene lookup returns CDR1 SGHAT and CDR2 FQNNGV. The CDR3 protein is CASSLERLFTGELFF. CDR3 sequence (DNA): TGTGCCAGCAGCTTGGAGAGACTCTTCACCGGGGAGCTGTTTTTT.

The chain employs TRBV14 and TRBJ2-1, with D hard to call. Per germline, CDR1 SGHDN and CDR2 FVKESK. Trimming shortened V by 7 bases and J by 7 bases, and 17 bases separated the two germline ends. The CDR3 length is 14 residues. CDR3 region: CASTLTPLWNEQFF. The CDR3 bases are TGTGCCAGCACGCTGACACCGTTATGGAATGAGCAGTTCTTC. The whole variable domain, remainder taken from reference TRBV14 and TRBJ2-1, is EAGVTQFPSHSVIEKGQTVTLRCDPISGHDNLYWYRRVMGKEIKFLLHFVKESKQDESGMPNNRFLAERTGGTYSTLKVQPAELEDSGVYFCASTLTPLWNEQFFGPGTRLTVL.

Only one count was recorded for this clone. Sequence at one end of the junction differs from germline and may be a read error. The same CDR3 also results from other DNA sequences found in this sample. This chain links TRBV23-1 with TRBJ2-7; 7 bases align to TRBD1. TRBV23-1 carries the ORF label, with uncertain function. The CDR3 runs 16 residues. Here the CDR3 DNA reads TGCGCCAGCAGTCAAATATCCCGGGACAGATACTACGAACAGTACTTC. Its translation: CASSQISRDRYYEQYF.

The V call is TRBV18, the J call TRBJ2-7; TRBD2 aligns across 11 bases. The CDR3 is 16 amino acids. CDR1 and CDR2 (germline): KGHSH, LQKENI. Trimming at V came to 4 bases and at J to 3 bases, leaving 8 bases not matched to a gene. For the CDR3, the DNA is TGTGCCAGCTCACTGCTGCCCGGGACTAGCGGCTACGAGCAGTACTTC. This codes for CASSLLPGTSGYEQYF.

The chain joins TRBV6-6 to TRBJ2-2; 8 nucleotides match TRBD1. Trimming cost V 2 bases and J 7 bases; bases outside gene matches: 9. The V gene's germline CDR1 is MNHNY and CDR2 SVGAGI (reference sequence). CDR3 length: 16 amino acids. Written as DNA, the CDR3 is TGTGCCAGCAGTTACAGCAGGGGGCCTTCCGGCGGGGAGCTGTTTTTT. It translates to CASSYSRGPSGGELFF.

The chain employs TRBV27 and TRBJ2-2; no definite D call. CDR1 and CDR2 from the germline V gene are MNHEY and SMNVEV (reference sequence). Trimming removed 5 bases from V and 7 bases from J, with 14 bases in between. This CDR3 is built from 14 residues. Here the CDR3 reads CASSPGRGGGELFF. The CDR3 region has the DNA TGTGCCAGCAGTCCCGGTCGCGGCGGCGGGGAGCTGTTTTTT.

This clone showed up just a few times. The chain couples TRBV25-1 to TRBJ1-2; 8 nucleotides align to TRBD1. J lost 2 bases, V lost 4 bases, and 3 bases had no gene match. There are 14 residues in the CDR3. Germline values: CDR1 MGHDK, CDR2 SYGVNS. In DNA form, the CDR3 reads TGTGCCAGCAGTGGGACAGGGACGAACTATGGCTACACCTTC. Translating it yields CASSGTGTNYGYTF.

The rearrangement links TRBV28 to TRBJ2-7; maybe TRBD1 (5 bases). The CDR3 is made up of 14 amino acids. Deletions cut 2 bases from V and 1 base from J, with 9 bases between. The V gene's germline CDR1 is MDHEN and CDR2 SYDVKM. CDR3 in DNA: TGTGCCAGCAGTTTACAACAGGTTTCCTACGAGCAGTACTTC. Amino acid sequence: CASSLQQVSYEQYF.

The rearrangement uses TRBV27 and TRBJ1-1; TRBD1 aligns across 9 bases. The CDR3 runs 14 residues. V trimming: 6 bases; J trimming: 3 bases; junction bases outside the gene matches: 5. The V gene's germline CDR1 is MNHEY and CDR2 SMNVEV (reference sequence). CDR3 coding DNA: TGTGCCAGCAGCCGGGGGACAGGGTACACTGAAGCTTTCTTT. Its translation: CASSRGTGYTEAFF.

This chain links TRBV5-6 with TRBJ1-4; a possible D gene is TRBD1 (6 bases). Germline values: CDR1 SGHDT, CDR2 YYEEEE. The CDR3 contains 15 residues. V lost 4 bases to trimming and J lost 5 bases, with 15 bases between them. In nucleotides, the CDR3 is TGTGCCAGCAGCACAAGAACAGGGACGAATGAAAAACTGTTTTTT. It encodes CASSTRTGTNEKLFF.

The chain recombines TRBV4-1 with TRBJ2-1, with 14 bases matching TRBD2. Germline V gene lookup returns CDR1 MGHRA and CDR2 YSYEKL. The V gene end was trimmed by 3 bases and the J gene end by 2 bases; junction bases not matched to a gene: 6. The length of the CDR3 is 18 residues. The CDR3 loop reads CASSQGGTSGRPYNEQFF. CDR3 sequence (DNA): TGCGCCAGCAGCCAGGGCGGGACTAGCGGGAGACCCTACAATGAGCAGTTCTTC.

This clone was seen more than once but under ten times. In DNA form, the CDR3 reads TGTGCCAGCAGCGCCGGGACAGGGGCCTCCTACGAGCAGTACTTC. Amino acids: CASSAGTGASYEQYF. The chain carries TRBV9 and TRBJ2-7; 10 bases fit TRBD1. V shed 3 bases, J shed 0 bases, and the junction held 3 bases outside the gene matches. The CDR3 consists of 15 residues. Germline values: CDR1 SGDLS, CDR2 YYNGEE.

CDR3 DNA: TGTGCCAGCAGCCCGGGTACGCAATCCAATGAGCAGTTCTTC. This sequence encodes CASSPGTQSNEQFF. V usage is TRBV9 and J usage is TRBJ2-1, with no clear D. This CDR3 contains 14 residues. V shed 4 bases and J shed 6 bases, with 14 bases lying between them. CDR1 and CDR2 from the germline V gene are SGDLS and YYNGEE.

About this clone itself: The junction departs from germline at one end; a sequencing error may be responsible. The genes are TRBV7-9 and TRBJ1-5; D not certain. This CDR3 has 16 residues. The germline V gene encodes CDR1 SEHNR and CDR2 FQNEAQ (reference sequence). CDR3 coding DNA: TGTTCCAGCAGCTTAGTGTCGGGGAATAGCAATCAGCCCCAGCATTTT. Protein product: CSSSLVSGNSNQPQHF. Using reference TRBV7-9 and TRBJ1-5 for the parts outside the CDR3, the full variable domain is DTGVSQNPRHKITKRGQNVTFRCDPISEHNRLYWYRQTLGQGPEFLTYFQNEAQLEKSRLLSDRFSAERPKGSFSTLEIQRTEQGDSAMYLCSSSLVSGNSNQPQHFGDGTRLSIL.

The V and J genes are TRBV19 and TRBJ2-7, with TRBD2 matching 12 bases. The CDR3 covers 15 residues. V lost 3 bases and J lost 3; bases outside the gene matches: 3. The V gene's germline CDR1 is LNHDA and CDR2 SQIVND (reference sequence). In DNA, the CDR3 is TGTGCCAGTAGTATGACTAGCGGGGGACTCTACGAGCAGTACTTC. Translation: CASSMTSGGLYEQYF. The complete variable domain, with remaining parts taken from reference TRBV19 and TRBJ2-7, reads DGGITQSPKYLFRKEGQNVTLSCEQNLNHDAMYWYRQDPGQGLRLIYYSQIVNDFQKGDIAEGYSVSREKKESFPLTVTSAQKNPTAFYLCASSMTSGGLYEQYFGPGTRLTVT.

The count of this clone is one. The V gene is TRBV27, the J gene TRBJ1-2, with D possibly matching TRBD1 (6 bases). CDR1 and CDR2 from the germline V gene are MNHEY and SMNVEV (reference sequence). This CDR3 is built from 15 residues. V was trimmed by 4 bases and J by 4 bases, leaving 16 bases between them. The CDR3 loop reads CASSSDWTVFYGYTF. The DNA of the CDR3 is TGTGCCAGCAGTTCTGACTGGACAGTTTTCTATGGCTACACCTTC.

This chain connects TRBV5-3 to TRBJ1-1, with 7 bases aligning to TRBD1. TRBV5-3 carries the ORF label, with uncertain function. This CDR3 is built from 15 residues. Trimming at V came to 6 bases and at J to 4 bases, leaving 12 bases not matched to a gene. CDR3: CARTPGGRVGTEAFF. CDR3 in DNA: TGTGCCAGAACGCCAGGGGGTCGAGTGGGCACTGAAGCTTTCTTT.

This chain links TRBV7-6 with TRBJ2-7, with 8 nucleotides matching TRBD2. Germline CDR1 SGHVS, CDR2 FNYEAQ. The CDR3 totals 16 residues. J lost 0 bases, V lost 1 base, and 5 bases had no gene match. The CDR3 here is CASSLEAGGVSYEQYF. In DNA form, the CDR3 reads TGTGCCAGCAGCTTAGAGGCGGGAGGTGTCTCCTACGAGCAGTACTTC.

A remark on this clone: Other nucleotide sequences in the sample specify the same CDR3. The genes are TRBV5-1 and TRBJ2-3, with D unclear. This CDR3 has 14 residues. Trimming took off 0 bases at V and 0 bases at J, with 5 bases between the two ends. From germline, CDR1 is SGHRS and CDR2 YFSETQ. This CDR3 is CASSLGSSTDTQYF. CDR3 bases: TGCGCCAGCAGCTTGGGGAGTAGCACAGATACGCAGTATTTT.

V gene TRBV28 combines with J gene TRBJ2-1, with a possible D match to TRBD2 (6 bases). The CDR3 has 21 amino acids. Trimming removed 5 bases from V and 6 bases from J, with 35 bases in between. Germline V gene sequence: CDR1 MDHEN, CDR2 SYDVKM. CDR3 in amino acids: CASSRGLRLSTTMIPSNEQFF. CDR3 coding DNA: TGTGCCAGCAGTCGGGGACTTCGCTTAAGTACCACAATGATCCCTTCCAATGAGCAGTTCTTC.

The chain has TRBV27 and TRBJ1-2; a weak D match, TRBD1 (6 bases). This CDR3 comprises 15 residues. In germline, CDR1 is MNHEY, CDR2 SMNVEV (reference sequence). Trimming left V 6 bases short and J 3 bases short, with 17 bases between. The CDR3 nucleotides read TGTGCCAGCAGACGAAACTTACAGGGTGACTATGGCTACACCTTC. It codes for CASRRNLQGDYGYTF.

The chain's CDR3 is CASSTGTSWGELFF. CDR3 DNA sequence: TGCGCCAGCAGCACCGGGACTAGCTGGGGGGAGCTGTTTTTT. The chain links TRBV5-1 to TRBJ2-2; 9 bases agree with TRBD2. J gave up 8 bases and V 4 bases, and 6 bases lay outside the gene matches. The CDR3 extends over 14 amino acids. Germline CDR1 and CDR2: SGHRS and YFSETQ.

In regard to this clone: This specimen includes other DNA sequences encoding the same CDR3. CDR3 coding DNA: TGCGCCAGCAGCCCCCTAGCGGGAGGGCCTGGGAATGAGCAGTTCTTC. This translates into CASSPLAGGPGNEQFF. V and J are TRBV5-1 and TRBJ2-1; 12 nucleotides agree with TRBD2. CDR1 and CDR2 from the germline V gene are SGHRS and YFSETQ. V dropped 4 bases and J dropped 7; count of bases not matched to a gene: 9. This CDR3 has 16 residues.